The 26 T cell receptor beta chains below all came from one sample that was sequenced in a study of cytomegalovirus exposure and HLA in healthy donors. In the PCR, 60 Vbeta and 13 Jbeta primers were used. Using immunoSEQ multiplex PCR, the repertoire was profiled, and TCRdb retains in-frame clones only, with some absent. The sample lists about 170,000 clones, over 60% occurring once. The specimen sequenced was PBMCs. The source is a woman in her forties or fifties in good health and CMV-seronegative.

The chain uses TRBV6-5 and TRBJ1-2, with TRBD1 as a possible D gene (6 bases). The V and J ends lost 5 bases and 7 bases respectively, with 11 bases between them. The CDR3 totals 12 residues. CDR1 is MNHEY and CDR2 is SVGAGI in the germline V gene. The CDR3 is CASSGGSGGYTF. The CDR3 DNA sequence: TGTGCCAGCAGTGGGGGCTCCGGTGGCTACACCTTC.

The V call is TRBV7-9, the J call TRBJ2-3; 7 bases line up with TRBD2. There are 17 residues in the CDR3. Germline loops: CDR1 SEHNR, CDR2 FQNEAQ (reference sequence). V trimming: 5 bases; J trimming: 2 bases; junction bases outside the gene matches: 13. CDR3 nucleotides: TGTGCCAGCAGCCCACGGGTGGCGGGGGTGACCACAGATACGCAGTATTTT. Protein sequence: CASSPRVAGVTTDTQYF.

J is TRBJ1-4 and V is TRBV28; the D is unclear. The CDR3 spans 11 residues. V was pared by 8 bases and J by 14 bases, with 15 bases between. Germline CDR1 reads MDHEN; CDR2 reads SYDVKM. The DNA of the CDR3 is TGTGCCAGCGGGCCGTCCGAGTCGCTGTTTTTT. This encodes CASGPSESLFF.

The chain carries TRBV4-2 and TRBJ1-1; the match to TRBD1 covers 9 bases. V dropped 3 bases and J dropped 5; count of bases not matched to a gene: 4. The CDR3 runs 14 residues. Per germline, CDR1 LGHNA and CDR2 YNFKEQ. The DNA of the CDR3 is TGTGCCAGCAGCCATCCGGGACAGGGTACTGAAGCTTTCTTT. Translating gives CASSHPGQGTEAFF.

To note about this clone: Sequence at one end of the junction differs from germline and may be a read error. The chain employs TRBV6-5 and TRBJ1-3, with 9 nucleotides matching TRBD1. Germline values: CDR1 MNHEY, CDR2 SVGAGI. This CDR3 has 15 residues. CDR3 residues: CASSFGTGNGSTIYF. In nucleotides, the CDR3 is TGTGCCAGCAGCTTCGGGACAGGGAACGGAAGCACCATATATTTT.

The chain uses TRBV19 and TRBJ1-3, with D uncertain. From germline, CDR1 is LNHDA and CDR2 SQIVND (reference sequence). The CDR3 covers 15 residues. V lost 3 bases and J 1 base, leaving 10 bases between the germline ends. DNA of the CDR3: TGTGCCAGTAGTATTGGGAGGGAATCTGGAAACACCATATATTTT. Its translation is CASSIGRESGNTIYF.

A single count supports this clone. The V call is TRBV6-6, the J call TRBJ1-5; a possible D gene is TRBD1 (6 bases). V gave up 7 bases and J gave up 0 bases, with 13 bases separating them. Germline values: CDR1 MNHNY, CDR2 SVGAGI (reference sequence). This CDR3 spans 15 amino acids. The CDR3 sequence: CASTIGGASNQPQHF. For the CDR3, the DNA is TGTGCCAGCACCATAGGGGGGGCTAGCAATCAGCCCCAGCATTTT.

The CDR3, as DNA: TGTGCCATCAGAAACACTAGCGGGAGCTACGAGCAGTACTTC. Translation gives CAIRNTSGSYEQYF. The chain employs TRBV10-3 and TRBJ2-7, with TRBD2 matching 11 bases. CDR3 length equals 14 residues. V shed 6 bases and J 3 bases; nucleotides not matched to a gene: 4. The V gene's germline CDR1 is ENHRY and CDR2 SYGVKD.

This clone was seen a handful of times. The rearrangement uses TRBV6-6 and TRBJ2-7; maybe TRBD1 (6 bases). Looked up from germline, CDR1 is MNHNY and CDR2 is SVGAGI (reference sequence). The CDR3 is 16 amino acids. Trimming took off 0 bases at V and 6 bases at J, with 18 bases between the two ends. The CDR3 reads CASSYSNVGGGGEQYF. The CDR3 nucleotides are TGTGCCAGCAGTTACTCAAACGTAGGGGGTGGGGGCGAGCAGTACTTC.

This sequence joins TRBV10-3 and TRBJ1-1, with D maybe TRBD1 (6 bases). From germline, CDR1 is ENHRY and CDR2 SYGVKD. Trimming left V 3 bases short and J 1 base short, with 12 bases between. This CDR3 has 15 residues. This CDR3 is CAISDRGGPNTEAFF. Here the CDR3 DNA reads TGTGCCATCAGTGATAGGGGGGGCCCGAACACTGAAGCTTTCTTT.

The gene calls are TRBV7-9 and TRBJ1-6, with a possible D match to TRBD1 (6 bases). CDR3 length: 17 amino acids. V was trimmed by 5 bases and J by 0 bases, leaving 14 bases between them. The germline V gene has CDR1 SEHNR and CDR2 FQNEAQ (reference sequence). As DNA, the CDR3 is TGTGCCAGCAGCCCAGACAGGTCGAGCTCCTATAATTCACCCCTCCACTTT. Its protein product is CASSPDRSSSYNSPLHF.

V usage is TRBV30 and J usage is TRBJ2-1; 7 positions match TRBD1. The ends lost 8 bases at V and 0 bases at J; junction bases unmatched: 4. Germline values: CDR1 GTSNPN, CDR2 SVGIG (reference sequence). This CDR3 has 13 amino acids. For the CDR3, the DNA is TGTGCCCAGACAGGGAGCTCCTACAATGAGCAGTTCTTC. Translated, it gives CAQTGSSYNEQFF.

The gene calls are TRBV28 and TRBJ2-7; 7 bases map to TRBD2. This CDR3 has 12 residues. The V gene end was trimmed by 8 bases and the J gene end by 3 bases; junction bases not matched to a gene: 4. Looked up from germline, CDR1 is MDHEN and CDR2 is SYDVKM. CDR3 sequence: CASSERGYEQYF. In nucleotides, the CDR3 is TGTGCCAGCTCCGAGCGGGGCTACGAGCAGTACTTC.

The chain joins TRBV11-2 to TRBJ2-1, with a weak D call TRBD1 (5 bases). This CDR3 spans 15 amino acids. CDR1 SGHAT and CDR2 FQNNGV come from the germline V gene. Trimming left V 5 bases short and J 5 bases short, with 16 bases between. The CDR3 spells CASSGAHRANNEQFF. The CDR3 bases are TGTGCCAGCAGCGGGGCTCACCGGGCAAACAATGAGCAGTTCTTC.

The chain combines TRBV7-2 with TRBJ2-7, with 7 bases lining up with TRBD1. The length of the CDR3 is 16 residues. V shed 1 base, J shed 3 bases, and the junction held 9 bases outside the gene matches. Germline V lookup: CDR1 SGHTA, CDR2 FQGNSA. The CDR3 reads CASSLEPGQPNYEQYF. The CDR3 coding sequence is TGTGCCAGCAGCTTAGAACCGGGACAGCCAAACTACGAGCAGTACTTC. Looking up the rest from reference TRBV7-2 and TRBJ2-7 gives the full variable domain: GAGVSQSPSNKVTEKGKDVELRCDPISGHTALYWYRQSLGQGLEFLIYFQGNSAPDKSGLPSDRFSAERTGGSVSTLTIQRTQQEDSAVYLCASSLEPGQPNYEQYFGPGTRLTVT.

The V and J genes are TRBV6-5 and TRBJ1-2; no firm D call. Trimming removed 6 bases from V and 4 bases from J, with 12 bases in between. CDR3 length: 13 amino acids. CDR1 and CDR2 from the germline V gene are MNHEY and SVGAGI. The CDR3 is CASSPGLTYGYTF. The CDR3 coding sequence is TGTGCCAGCAGCCCCGGACTCACCTATGGCTACACCTTC.

This clone was recorded only once. The CDR3, as DNA: TGTGCCAGCAGTTATAGGAGAGATACGCAGTATTTT. Translating gives CASSYRRDTQYF. This chain links TRBV6-6 with TRBJ2-3; D is unresolved. The CDR3 length is 12 residues. Trimming left V 3 bases short and J 5 bases short, with 6 bases between. The V gene's germline CDR1 is MNHNY and CDR2 SVGAGI (reference sequence).

The chain combines TRBV28 with TRBJ2-3; 7 nucleotides align to TRBD1. CDR1 and CDR2 from the germline V gene are MDHEN and SYDVKM. The CDR3 spans 13 residues. V trimming: 6 bases; J trimming: 4 bases; junction bases outside the gene matches: 4. The CDR3 protein is CASRRQGPDTQYF. CDR3 nucleotide sequence: TGTGCCAGCAGGAGACAGGGTCCAGATACGCAGTATTTT.

The genes are TRBV5-1 and TRBJ2-2; 7 nucleotides line up with TRBD2. Trimming cost V 4 bases and J 8 bases; bases outside gene matches: 11. The CDR3 sequence is 15 residues long. Per the germline V gene, CDR1 is SGHRS and CDR2 is YFSETQ. CDR3 bases: TGCGCCAGCAGCCGATGGCGCGGGGGATTGGGGGAGCTGTTTTTT. It codes for CASSRWRGGLGELFF. Drawing the rest from reference TRBV5-1 and TRBJ2-2, the complete variable domain is KAGVTQTPRYLIKTRGQQVTLSCSPISGHRSVSWYQQTPGQGLQFLFEYFSETQRNKGNFPGRFSGRQFSNSRSEMNVSTLELGDSALYLCASSRWRGGLGELFFGEGSRLTVL.

This clone has only a few counts. The gene calls are TRBV28 and TRBJ1-1; 8 nucleotides match TRBD1. Germline V lookup: CDR1 MDHEN, CDR2 SYDVKM. The CDR3 consists of 17 residues. Trimming removed 1 base from V and 1 base from J; junction bases left unmatched: 8. This chain's CDR3 is CASSLSAGQARNTEAFF. CDR3 nucleotides: TGTGCCAGCAGTTTATCCGCGGGACAGGCTCGGAACACTGAAGCTTTCTTT.

Of note for this clone: Other DNA sequences from this sample encode an identical CDR3 as well. This rearrangement joins TRBV5-1 to TRBJ1-2; D is unclear. The CDR3 runs 13 residues. V was cut by 0 bases and J by 2 bases, with 5 bases left in between. Germline assignment: CDR1 SGHRS and CDR2 YFSETQ. CDR3 DNA sequence: TGCGCCAGCAGCTTGGCCGAGAACTATGGCTACACCTTC. Encoded protein: CASSLAENYGYTF.

This clone appeared a single time. J is TRBJ2-1 and V is TRBV11-2; 8 bases match TRBD2. V was pared by 1 base and J by 6 bases, with 8 bases of the junction left unmatched. The germline V gene encodes CDR1 SGHAT and CDR2 FQNNGV. The CDR3 length is 16 residues. CDR3 sequence (DNA): TGTGCCAGCAGCTTAGTGGGGACTAGGGGCCGCAATGAGCAGTTCTTC. This sequence encodes CASSLVGTRGRNEQFF.

This sequence joins TRBV9 and TRBJ2-1; TRBD2 matches 10 bases. The J segment lost 3 bases and the V segment lost 0 bases, leaving 3 bases of the junction unmatched. Germline values: CDR1 SGDLS, CDR2 YYNGEE. The CDR3 consists of 16 residues. DNA of the CDR3: TGTGCCAGCAGCGTAGCCCCTAGCGGGAGCTACAATGAGCAGTTCTTC. It codes for CASSVAPSGSYNEQFF.

In nucleotides, the CDR3 is TGTGCCTGGACCCCGGGACTAGCGGGGGGGCGGGAGACCCAGTACTTC. It specifies CAWTPGLAGGRETQYF. The V gene is TRBV30, the J gene TRBJ2-5; 16 nucleotides match TRBD2. The CDR3 totals 16 residues. Per germline, CDR1 GTSNPN and CDR2 SVGIG (reference sequence). Trimming removed 4 bases from V and 5 bases from J; junction bases left unmatched: 7.

The chain employs TRBV28 and TRBJ1-6; maybe TRBD1 (6 bases). Germline CDR1 is MDHEN and CDR2 is SYDVKM. Trimming left V 5 bases short and J 8 bases short, with 22 bases between. The CDR3 consists of 17 residues. The CDR3 region is CASSTRAAGGAYSPLHF. The CDR3 DNA sequence: TGTGCCAGCAGTACCCGCGCTGCGGGGGGGGCTTATTCACCCCTCCACTTT.

The V gene is TRBV5-4, the J gene TRBJ2-1, with a weak D call TRBD2 (5 bases). From germline, CDR1 is SGHNT and CDR2 YYREEE (reference sequence). Trimming cost V 2 bases and J 9 bases, with 9 bases left between them. This CDR3 is 12 amino acids long. CDR3 DNA: TGTGCCAGCAGCTTTAGCCGGGGTGAGCAGTTCTTC. It encodes CASSFSRGEQFF.